This TCR beta chain was observed in a study of blood T cell repertoires in COVID-19. Only in-frame clones appear in the TCRdb table, and some are missing; sequencing was by immunoSEQ multiplex PCR. This sample has about 120,000 clones, with roughly 90% found just once. This CDR3 contains 14 residues. Germline assignment: CDR1 LGHDT and CDR2 YNNKEL (reference sequence). J was trimmed by 8 bases and V by 0 bases; bases with no gene match: 6. The gene calls are TRBV3-1 (or the pseudogene TRBV3-2) and TRBJ1-2; 7 bases align to TRBD1. Sequenced input: peripheral blood. The sequence derives from a woman aged 60 to 75 with COVID-19, enrolled during active disease. This CDR3 is CASSQEAGTAGYTF. The CDR3 DNA is TGTGCCAGCAGCCAAGAGGCAGGGACAGCAGGCTACACCTTC.